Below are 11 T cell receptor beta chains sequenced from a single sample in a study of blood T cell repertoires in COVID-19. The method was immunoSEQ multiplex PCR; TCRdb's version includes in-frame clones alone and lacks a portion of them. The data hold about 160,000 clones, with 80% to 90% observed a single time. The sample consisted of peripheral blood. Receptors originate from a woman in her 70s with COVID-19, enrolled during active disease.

The CDR3 sequence is CASSVAGAGGLQGEQFF. CDR3 coding DNA: TGTGCCAGCAGCGTAGCAGGAGCGGGGGGCCTTCAGGGTGAGCAGTTCTTC. The chain recombines TRBV9 with TRBJ2-1; 9 bases map to TRBD2. V lost 0 bases, J lost 9 bases, and 13 bases stayed unmatched. Germline-derived CDR1 and CDR2 are SGDLS and YYNGEE. The CDR3 covers 17 residues.

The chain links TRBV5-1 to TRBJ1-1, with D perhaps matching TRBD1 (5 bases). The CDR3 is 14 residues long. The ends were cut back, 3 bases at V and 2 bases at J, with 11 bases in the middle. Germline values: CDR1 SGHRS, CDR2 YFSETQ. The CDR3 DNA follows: TGCGCCAGCAGCTACGGACATCTCAACACTGAAGCTTTCTTT. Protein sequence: CASSYGHLNTEAFF.

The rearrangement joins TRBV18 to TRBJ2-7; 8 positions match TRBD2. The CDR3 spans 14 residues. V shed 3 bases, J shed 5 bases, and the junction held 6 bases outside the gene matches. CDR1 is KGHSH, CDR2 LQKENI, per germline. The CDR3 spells CASSPGTSNDEQYF. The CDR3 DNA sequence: TGTGCCAGCTCACCCGGGACTAGTAATGACGAGCAGTACTTC.

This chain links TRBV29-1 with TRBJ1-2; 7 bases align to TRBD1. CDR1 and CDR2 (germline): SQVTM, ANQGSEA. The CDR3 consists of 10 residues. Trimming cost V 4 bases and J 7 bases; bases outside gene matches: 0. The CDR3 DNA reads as TGCAGCGTTGGACAGGGTGGCTACACCTTC. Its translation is CSVGQGGYTF.

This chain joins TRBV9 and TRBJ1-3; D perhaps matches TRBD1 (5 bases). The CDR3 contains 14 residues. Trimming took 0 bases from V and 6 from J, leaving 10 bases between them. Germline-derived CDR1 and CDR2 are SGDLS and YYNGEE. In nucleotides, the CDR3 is TGTGCCAGCAGCGTAGTGGGGGGAGCAAACACCATATATTTT. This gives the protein CASSVVGGANTIYF.

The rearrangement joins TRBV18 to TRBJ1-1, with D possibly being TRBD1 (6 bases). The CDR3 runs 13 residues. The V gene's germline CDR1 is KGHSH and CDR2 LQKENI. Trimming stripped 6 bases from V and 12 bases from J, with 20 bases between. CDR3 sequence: CASSPDRWGESFF. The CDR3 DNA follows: TGTGCCAGCTCCCCCGACAGGTGGGGTGAGTCTTTCTTT.

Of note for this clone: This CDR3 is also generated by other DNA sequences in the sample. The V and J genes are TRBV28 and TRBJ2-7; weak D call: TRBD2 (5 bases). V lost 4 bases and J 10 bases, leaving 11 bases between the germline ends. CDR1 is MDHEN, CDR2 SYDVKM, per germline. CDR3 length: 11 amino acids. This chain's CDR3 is CASSWPTGQYF. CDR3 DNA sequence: TGTGCCAGCAGTTGGCCGACGGGACAGTACTTC.

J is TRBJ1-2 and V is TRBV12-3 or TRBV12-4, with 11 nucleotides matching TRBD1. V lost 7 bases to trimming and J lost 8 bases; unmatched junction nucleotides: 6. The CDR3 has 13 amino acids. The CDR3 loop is CASTGTGGSGYTF. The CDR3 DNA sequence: TGTGCCAGCACAGGGACAGGGGGAAGCGGCTACACCTTC.

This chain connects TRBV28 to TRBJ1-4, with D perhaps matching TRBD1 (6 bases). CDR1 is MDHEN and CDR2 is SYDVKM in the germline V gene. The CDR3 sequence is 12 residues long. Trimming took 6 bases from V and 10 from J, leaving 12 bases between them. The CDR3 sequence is CASSRPGAKLFF. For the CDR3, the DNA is TGTGCCAGCAGCCGTCCAGGGGCAAAACTGTTTTTT.

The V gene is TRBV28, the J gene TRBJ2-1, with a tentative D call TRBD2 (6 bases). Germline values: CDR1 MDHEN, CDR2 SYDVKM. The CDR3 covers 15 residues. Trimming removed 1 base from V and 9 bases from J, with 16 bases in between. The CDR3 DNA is TGTGCCAGCAGTTTATCCGGGACTTCCAGCAGTGAGCAGTTCTTC. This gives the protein CASSLSGTSSSEQFF.

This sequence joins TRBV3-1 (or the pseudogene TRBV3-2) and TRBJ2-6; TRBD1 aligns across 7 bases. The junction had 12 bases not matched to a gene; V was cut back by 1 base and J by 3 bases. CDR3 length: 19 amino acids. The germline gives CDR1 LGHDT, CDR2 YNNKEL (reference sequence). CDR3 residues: CASSQARTGRLFGANVLTF. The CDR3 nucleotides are TGTGCCAGCAGCCAAGCGCGGACAGGTCGCCTTTTTGGGGCCAACGTCCTGACTTTC.